This T cell receptor beta chain was captured in a study of T cell repertoires in cytomegalovirus infection. This clonotype has a count of ten or more. The antigen is not known. Study-wide results and caveats: Totalled public TCR beta family frequency picked out people who carried CMV plus the relevant HLA.

The germline V gene encodes CDR1 SGHDT and CDR2 YYEEEE. The CDR3 contains 13 residues. Trimming shortened V by 7 bases and J by 5 bases, and 15 bases separated the two germline ends. In TCRdb, the reads were re-called with MiXCR into one record per CDR3 protein. The data contain fewer than 200,000 distinct CDR3 sequences, 14% of them singletons. Sequences were obtained from PBMCs. The TCR originated in a human donor in good health (CMV status not recorded). Some clones in this sample may be carry-over from other donors' samples. The rearrangement uses TRBV5-6 and TRBJ1-1; D may be TRBD1 (5 bases). CDR3 nucleotides: TGTGCCAGCCGAACACGGGGGTCTACTGAAGCTTTCTTT. It specifies CASRTRGSTEAFF.